These 25 T cell receptor beta chains were all obtained from the same sample, sequenced in a study of blood T cell repertoires in COVID-19 (dated by TCRdb to about 2020). The protocol used for the library was the immunoSEQ multiplex PCR assay. Drawn from immuneACCESS, this table holds only the in-frame rearrangements with V and J called that TCRdb kept. Clones are partly lost; checked studies trace under half to an unresolved V gene and leave the rest unexplained. In this sample the table shows approximately 170,000 clones, approximately 82% of which occur a single time. 10% of the sample is held by the ten biggest clonotypes. The specimen was peripheral blood. These TCRs come from a woman aged 80 or over with active or convalescent COVID-19.

V gene TRBV5-5 combines with J gene TRBJ2-5; D ambiguous. This CDR3 is built from 14 residues. V lost 0 bases to trimming and J lost 2 bases, with 8 bases between them. Germline-derived CDR1 and CDR2 are SGHKS and YYEKEE (reference sequence). CDR3 nucleotides: TGTGCCAGCAGCTTGGGTTCAGTACAAGAGACCCAGTACTTC. Its translation is CASSLGSVQETQYF.

This chain uses TRBV5-1 with TRBJ2-7; possible D gene TRBD1, 6 bases. Trimming stripped 3 bases from V and 0 bases from J, with 13 bases between. This CDR3 contains 15 residues. In germline, CDR1 is SGHRS, CDR2 YFSETQ. CDR3 nucleotides: TGCGCCAGCAGCTCCGCCAGGGGAACCTCCTACGAGCAGTACTTC. Encoded protein: CASSSARGTSYEQYF.

The chain is built from TRBV28 and TRBJ2-4; the D gene is possibly TRBD1 (5 bases). Germline CDR1 reads MDHEN; CDR2 reads SYDVKM. V was cut by 5 bases and J by 6 bases, with 20 bases left in between. The CDR3 has 16 amino acids. As DNA, the CDR3 is TGTGCCAGCAGTAGGAGCCTCAGGGTCCTCGGAAACATTCAGTACTTC. Its protein is CASSRSLRVLGNIQYF. Full variable domain (rest looked up from reference TRBV28 and TRBJ2-4): DVKVTQSSRYLVKRTGEKVFLECVQDMDHENMFWYRQDPGLGLRLIYFSYDVKMKEKGDIPEGYSVSREKKERFSLILESASTNQTSMYLCASSRSLRVLGNIQYFGAGTRLSVL.

This rearrangement joins TRBV2 to TRBJ1-2; 8 nucleotides line up with TRBD1. Trimming took 5 bases from V and 4 from J; bases not matched to a gene: 3. CDR1 SNHLY and CDR2 FYNNEI come from the germline V gene. This CDR3 has 13 amino acids. This CDR3 is CASSRGQAYGYTF. The CDR3 DNA reads TGTGCCAGCAGTCGGGGACAGGCCTATGGCTACACCTTC. The complete variable domain, with remaining parts taken from reference TRBV2 and TRBJ1-2, reads EPEVTQTPSHQVTQMGQEVILRCVPISNHLYFYWYRQILGQKVEFLVSFYNNEISEKSEIFDDQFSVERPDGSNFTLKIRSTKLEDSAMYFCASSRGQAYGYTFGSGTRLTVV.

This clone occurred once. The gene calls are TRBV15 and TRBJ1-3, with 9 nucleotides matching TRBD1. This CDR3 region has 17 residues. With V trimmed by 6 bases and J by 1 base, 10 bases remained unmatched. Germline lookup yields CDR1 LNHNV and CDR2 YYDKDF (reference sequence). The CDR3 sequence: CATRRTGAIFSGNTIYF. The CDR3 coding sequence is TGTGCCACCAGAAGGACAGGGGCGATATTTTCTGGAAACACCATATATTTT.

This sequence joins TRBV9 and TRBJ2-2, with TRBD2 matching 10 bases. The length of the CDR3 is 17 residues. The J segment lost 8 bases and the V segment lost 2 bases, leaving 12 bases of the junction unmatched. Germline V gives CDR1 SGDLS, CDR2 YYNGEE. CDR3 DNA sequence: TGTGCCAGCAGCGTTCCAAGGAGCGGGAGGGCGGCAGGGGAGCTGTTTTTT. This gives the protein CASSVPRSGRAAGELFF.

The J gene is TRBJ2-1, the V gene TRBV5-7, with TRBD2 matching 8 bases. TRBV5-7 is an ORF, and what it does is uncertain. This CDR3 comprises 15 residues. Trimming took 0 bases from V and 5 from J; bases not matched to a gene: 4. The DNA for the CDR3 is TGTGCCAGCAGCTTGGAACTAGCGGAACACAATGAGCAGTTCTTC. Amino acid sequence: CASSLELAEHNEQFF.

V and J are TRBV9 and TRBJ1-5; D may be TRBD1 (5 bases). Germline V CDR1 and CDR2: SGDLS, YYNGEE. Between the trimmed V and J ends, which lost 2 bases and 6 bases, there was a span of 15 bases. The CDR3 sequence is 15 residues long. The CDR3 protein is CASSVGGIGGQPQHF. The CDR3 DNA follows: TGTGCCAGCAGCGTCGGGGGGATTGGTGGTCAGCCCCAGCATTTT.

The chain joins TRBV6-1 to TRBJ1-1; TRBD1 is a possible D gene (6 bases). The CDR3 totals 14 residues. CDR1 and CDR2 (germline): MNHNS, SASEGT. V dropped 1 base and J dropped 4 bases, with 10 bases sitting between them. CDR3 region: CASSEVGGGTEAFF. Written as DNA, the CDR3 is TGTGCCAGCAGTGAAGTGGGAGGGGGCACTGAAGCTTTCTTT.

CDR3 coding DNA: TGTGCCAGCACCAGGACATCAACTAATGAAAAACTGTTTTTT. This encodes CASTRTSTNEKLFF. The genes are TRBV7-9 and TRBJ1-4, with D tentatively TRBD1 (5 bases). The germline V gene encodes CDR1 SEHNR and CDR2 FQNEAQ (reference sequence). The germline V and J ends were trimmed by 7 bases and 0 bases, with 9 bases remaining between them. The CDR3 sequence is 14 residues long.

Only a few counts were recorded for this clone. The chain is built from TRBV9 and TRBJ1-1; TRBD1 might be the D (6 bases). There are 16 residues in the CDR3. Germline CDR1 is SGDLS and CDR2 is YYNGEE. Trimming removed 4 bases from V and 2 bases from J, with 18 bases in between. DNA of the CDR3: TGTGCCAGCAGCAGACTCGGGACACAACAAAACACTGAAGCTTTCTTT. Protein product: CASSRLGTQQNTEAFF.

The V call is TRBV6-6, the J call TRBJ1-1; 8 bases are shared with TRBD1. V dropped 6 bases and J dropped 2; count of bases not matched to a gene: 11. The CDR3 totals 16 residues. Germline-derived CDR1 and CDR2 are MNHNY and SVGAGI (reference sequence). CDR3 in DNA: TGTGCCAGCAGATATGGGACAGGCACGATCAACACTGAAGCTTTCTTT. Translated: CASRYGTGTINTEAFF.

The chain couples TRBV9 to TRBJ1-1; TRBD1 is a possible D gene (6 bases). This CDR3 spans 15 amino acids. Per germline, CDR1 SGDLS and CDR2 YYNGEE. V was pared by 0 bases and J by 3 bases, with 12 bases between. In DNA form, the CDR3 reads TGTGCCAGCAGCGTAGTGCCAGGGGCAGACACTGAAGCTTTCTTT. Amino acid sequence: CASSVVPGADTEAFF.

The chain joins TRBV3-1 (or the pseudogene TRBV3-2) to TRBJ1-6; no firm D call. The length of the CDR3 is 14 residues. Trimming cost V 4 bases and J 8 bases, with 12 bases left between them. Germline V gene data show CDR1 as LGHDT and CDR2 as YNNKEL (reference sequence). The CDR3 region is CASSPSSSDSPLHF. CDR3 sequence (DNA): TGTGCCAGCAGCCCCTCATCCAGCGATTCACCCCTCCACTTT.

This sequence joins TRBV5-4 and TRBJ2-1; D possibly corresponds to TRBD2 (5 bases). V gave up 0 bases and J gave up 7 bases, with 17 bases separating them. Germline V gives CDR1 SGHNT, CDR2 YYREEE (reference sequence). The CDR3 loop spans 16 amino acids. The CDR3 nucleotides read TGTGCCAGCAGCTTGGACAATGTGGGAGCGGTTAATGAGCAGTTCTTC. Translation: CASSLDNVGAVNEQFF.

The chain uses TRBV3-1 (or the pseudogene TRBV3-2) and TRBJ1-1; D is possibly TRBD1 (5 bases). CDR1 is LGHDT, CDR2 YNNKEL, per germline (reference sequence). Trimming pared 1 base from V and 6 bases from J, leaving 12 bases between. The CDR3 covers 14 residues. In nucleotides, the CDR3 is TGTGCCAGCAGCCAAGCTCGGACAAAGGCTGAAGCTTTCTTT. Protein product: CASSQARTKAEAFF.

The genes are TRBV6-5 and TRBJ1-1; 8 positions agree with TRBD1. This CDR3 is built from 13 residues. Unmatched junction bases numbered 6, after V lost 6 bases and J lost 6 bases. CDR1 is MNHEY and CDR2 is SVGAGI in the germline V gene. This chain's CDR3 is CASRPGQEAEAFF. The CDR3 DNA reads as TGTGCCAGCAGACCGGGACAGGAAGCTGAAGCTTTCTTT.

This chain uses TRBV11-3 with TRBJ1-1; no firm D call. CDR1 is SGHNT and CDR2 is YENEEA in the germline V gene. The CDR3 spans 14 residues. Between the trimmed V and J ends, which lost 1 base and 1 base, there was a span of 7 bases. The CDR3 bases are TGTGCCAGCAGCTTAGGGCAACCGAACACTGAAGCTTTCTTT. Translating it yields CASSLGQPNTEAFF.

V is TRBV5-1 and J is TRBJ2-2; no clear D gene. Germline lookup yields CDR1 SGHRS and CDR2 YFSETQ. Trimming took 4 bases from V and 0 from J, leaving 10 bases between them. This CDR3 region has 15 residues. The CDR3: CASSLDWANTGELFF. The CDR3 DNA reads TGCGCCAGCAGCCTTGACTGGGCGAACACCGGGGAGCTGTTTTTT.

The V and J genes are TRBV5-1 and TRBJ1-4, with 10 bases lining up with TRBD1. Germline V gives CDR1 SGHRS, CDR2 YFSETQ. The V segment lost 4 bases and the J segment 6 bases; nucleotides outside the gene matches: 6. The CDR3 covers 15 residues. CDR3 sequence: CASSGGQGSDEKLFF. CDR3 bases: TGCGCCAGCAGCGGGGGACAGGGGAGCGATGAAAAACTGTTTTTT.

V and J are TRBV30 and TRBJ2-3, with 8 bases lining up with TRBD2. The germline V gene has CDR1 GTSNPN and CDR2 SVGIG (reference sequence). The length of the CDR3 is 16 residues. Trimming at V came to 0 bases and at J to 4 bases, leaving 9 bases not matched to a gene. Here the CDR3 reads CAWSVRAGAVADTQYF. The CDR3 DNA reads as TGTGCCTGGAGTGTACGAGCGGGAGCGGTCGCAGATACGCAGTATTTT.

The chain links TRBV6-4 to TRBJ1-1, with D hard to call. The V end lost 5 bases, the J end lost 3 bases, and 10 bases lay between the germline ends. The CDR3 extends over 13 amino acids. The germline gives CDR1 MRHNA, CDR2 SNTAGT. CDR3 coding DNA: TGTGCCAGCAGTAGCGGACGGGACACTGAAGCTTTCTTT. Its protein product is CASSSGRDTEAFF.

The chain couples TRBV5-1 to TRBJ1-2, with a possible D match to TRBD1 (5 bases). Germline V lookup: CDR1 SGHRS, CDR2 YFSETQ. Trimming took off 0 bases at V and 5 bases at J, with 8 bases between the two ends. This CDR3 contains 13 residues. The DNA of the CDR3 is TGCGCCAGCAGCTTGGCGGGGGAATATGGCTACACCTTC. This sequence encodes CASSLAGEYGYTF.

The chain recombines TRBV3-1 (or the pseudogene TRBV3-2) with TRBJ2-1; the D is unclear. This CDR3 spans 14 amino acids. Germline CDR1 reads LGHDT; CDR2 reads YNNKEL (reference sequence). V shed 3 bases and J shed 8 bases, with 14 bases lying between them. CDR3 nucleotide sequence: TGTGCCAGCAGCCAGTGGAGTCCTGGCGATGAGCAGTTCTTC. Translation gives CASSQWSPGDEQFF.

The rearrangement links TRBV28 to TRBJ2-7; weak D call: TRBD2 (6 bases). Trimming stripped 4 bases from V and 4 bases from J, with 23 bases between. The CDR3 has 17 amino acids. Germline CDR1 is MDHEN and CDR2 is SYDVKM. CDR3 sequence reads: CASSSPSNQRASYEQYF. The DNA of the CDR3 is TGTGCCAGCAGTTCCCCTTCCAATCAGCGGGCCAGTTACGAGCAGTACTTC.